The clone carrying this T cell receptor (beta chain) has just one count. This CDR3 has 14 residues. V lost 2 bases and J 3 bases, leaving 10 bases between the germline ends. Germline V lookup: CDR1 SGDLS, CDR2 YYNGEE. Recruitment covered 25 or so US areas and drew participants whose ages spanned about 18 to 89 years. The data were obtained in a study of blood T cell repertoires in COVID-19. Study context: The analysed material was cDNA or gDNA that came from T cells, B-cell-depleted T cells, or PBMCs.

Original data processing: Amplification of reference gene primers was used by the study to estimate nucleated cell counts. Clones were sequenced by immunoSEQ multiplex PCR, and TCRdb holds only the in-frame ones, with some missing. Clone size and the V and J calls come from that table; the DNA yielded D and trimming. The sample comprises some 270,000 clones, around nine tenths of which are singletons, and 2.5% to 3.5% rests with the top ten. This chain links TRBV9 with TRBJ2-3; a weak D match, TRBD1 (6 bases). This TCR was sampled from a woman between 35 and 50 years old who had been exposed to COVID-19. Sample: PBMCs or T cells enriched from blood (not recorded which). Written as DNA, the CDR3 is TGTGCCAGCAGCGTGGGGGCCCAGACAGATACGCAGTATTTT. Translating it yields CASSVGAQTDTQYF.